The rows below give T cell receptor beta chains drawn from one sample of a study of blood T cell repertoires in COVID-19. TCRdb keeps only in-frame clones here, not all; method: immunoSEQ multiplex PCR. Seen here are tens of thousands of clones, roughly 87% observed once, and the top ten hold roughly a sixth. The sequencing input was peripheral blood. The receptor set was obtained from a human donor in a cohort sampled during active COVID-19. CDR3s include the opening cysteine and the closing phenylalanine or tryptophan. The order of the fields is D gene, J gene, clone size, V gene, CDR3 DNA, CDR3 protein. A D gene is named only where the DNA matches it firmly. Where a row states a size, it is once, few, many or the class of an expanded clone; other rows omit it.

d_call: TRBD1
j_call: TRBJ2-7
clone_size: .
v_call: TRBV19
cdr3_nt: TGTGCCAGTAGCCAGGACAGGGGGGAAGCCTACGAGCAGTACTTC
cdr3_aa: CASSQDRGEAYEQYF

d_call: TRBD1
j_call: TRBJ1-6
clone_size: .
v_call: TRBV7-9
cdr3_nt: TGTGCCAGCAGCTCCCCCGGGACAGGGGATTCACCCCTCCACTTT
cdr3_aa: CASSSPGTGDSPLHF

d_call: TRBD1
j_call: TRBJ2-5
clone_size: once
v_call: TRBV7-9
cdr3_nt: TGTGCCAGCAGCTGGGGACAGGGGCTTTACCAAGAGACCCAGTACTTC
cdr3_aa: CASSWGQGLYQETQYF

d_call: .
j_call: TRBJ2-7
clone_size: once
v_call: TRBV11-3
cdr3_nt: TGTGCCAGCAGCCAGGGGTCCTTCTACGAGCAGTACTTC
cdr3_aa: CASSQGSFYEQYF

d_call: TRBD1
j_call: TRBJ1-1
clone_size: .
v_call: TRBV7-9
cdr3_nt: TGTGCCAGCAGCTTTGTAGGGGGCTTTAACACTGAAGCTTTCTTT
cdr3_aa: CASSFVGGFNTEAFF

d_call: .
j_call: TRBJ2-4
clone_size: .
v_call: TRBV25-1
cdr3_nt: TGTGCCAGCAGTGCAGGGGATGGTGGGATTCAGTACTTC
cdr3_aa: CASSAGDGGIQYF

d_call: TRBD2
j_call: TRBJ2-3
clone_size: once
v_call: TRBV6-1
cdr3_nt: TGTGCCAGCAGTGCCGTAGCGGGGGGAATCACAGATACGCAGTATTTT
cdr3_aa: CASSAVAGGITDTQYF

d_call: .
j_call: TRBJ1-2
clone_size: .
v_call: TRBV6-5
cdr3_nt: TGTGCCAGCACCGATCGGGGGGTTCGCTACACCTTC
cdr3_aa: CASTDRGVRYTF

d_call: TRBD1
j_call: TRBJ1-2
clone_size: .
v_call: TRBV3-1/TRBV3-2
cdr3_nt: TGTGCCAGCAGCCACGCCGGGGACAGGGGGATTTATGGCTACACCTTC
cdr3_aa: CASSHAGDRGIYGYTF

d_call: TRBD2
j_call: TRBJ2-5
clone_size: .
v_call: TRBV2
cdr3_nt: TGTGCCAGCAGTACCGGGACTAGATCTTCGATGGCCCAGTACTTC
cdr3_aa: CASSTGTRSSMAQYF

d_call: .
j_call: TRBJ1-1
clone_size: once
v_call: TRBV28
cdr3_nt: TGTGCCAGCAGCACCTACGGAAGGACTAAAGCTTTCTTT
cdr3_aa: CASSTYGRTKAFF

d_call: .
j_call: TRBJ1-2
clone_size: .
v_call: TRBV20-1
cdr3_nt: TGCAGTGCTAGTTCGCCGGGTGTCTATGGCTACACCTTC
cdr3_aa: CSASSPGVYGYTF

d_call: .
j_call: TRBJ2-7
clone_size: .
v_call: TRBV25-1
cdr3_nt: TGTGCCAGCAGTGATCCCAGGATGTCCTACGAGCAGTACTTC
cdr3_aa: CASSDPRMSYEQYF

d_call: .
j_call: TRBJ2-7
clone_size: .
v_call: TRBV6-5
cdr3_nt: TGTGCCAGCAGCCTTGGACAGACCTACGAGCAGTACTTC
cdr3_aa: CASSLGQTYEQYF

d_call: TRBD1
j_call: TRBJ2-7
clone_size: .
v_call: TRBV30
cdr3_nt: TGTGCCTCTCGGGACAGAAATAACTACGAGCAGTACTTC
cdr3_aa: CASRDRNNYEQYF

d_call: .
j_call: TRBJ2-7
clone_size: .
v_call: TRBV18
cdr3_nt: TGTGCCAGCTCACTTACAGGAGAGGAGCAGTACTTC
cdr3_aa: CASSLTGEEQYF

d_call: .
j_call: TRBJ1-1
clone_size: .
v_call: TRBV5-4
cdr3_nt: TGTGCCAGCAGCCGAGGGCGCCCGCCTAACACTGAAGCTTTCTTT
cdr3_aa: CASSRGRPPNTEAFF

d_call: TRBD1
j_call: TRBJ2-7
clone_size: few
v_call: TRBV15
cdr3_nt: TGTGCCACCAGCAGGGGGGGACAGGGTACCTACGAGCAGTACTTC
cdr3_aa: CATSRGGQGTYEQYF

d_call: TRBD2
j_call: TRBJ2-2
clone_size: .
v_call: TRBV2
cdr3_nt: TGTGCCAGCACTAAGGGACTAGCGAGAGGGGAGCTGTTTTTT
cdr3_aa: CASTKGLARGELFF

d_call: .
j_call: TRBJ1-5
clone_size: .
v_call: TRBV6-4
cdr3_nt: TGTGCCAGCAGCCGTCCAGGGGATGTTGGTTATAGCAATCAGCCCCAGCATTTT
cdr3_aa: CASSRPGDVGYSNQPQHF

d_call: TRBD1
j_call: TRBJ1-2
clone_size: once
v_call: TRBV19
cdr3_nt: TGTGCCAGTACCTCCGGGACAGCTAACTATGGCTACACCTTC
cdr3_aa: CASTSGTANYGYTF

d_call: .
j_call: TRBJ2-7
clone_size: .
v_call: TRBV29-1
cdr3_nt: TGCAGCGTTGAACACCTCAGGGGACTAAAGCGTATACGGAGTGGTGGTGCCTACGAGCAGTACTTC
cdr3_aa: CSVEHLRGLKRIRSGGAYEQYF

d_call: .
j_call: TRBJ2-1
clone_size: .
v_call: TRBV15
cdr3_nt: TGTGCCACCACAGGGGGGTACAATGAGCAGTTCTTC
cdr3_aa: CATTGGYNEQFF

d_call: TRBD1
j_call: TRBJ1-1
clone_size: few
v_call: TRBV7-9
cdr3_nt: TGTGCCAGCGTGGACAGGACCACTGAAGCTTTCTTT
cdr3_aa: CASVDRTTEAFF

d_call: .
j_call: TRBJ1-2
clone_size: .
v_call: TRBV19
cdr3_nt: TGTGCCAGTAGTGTGACAGCCGTCGCGGGCTACACCTTC
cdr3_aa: CASSVTAVAGYTF